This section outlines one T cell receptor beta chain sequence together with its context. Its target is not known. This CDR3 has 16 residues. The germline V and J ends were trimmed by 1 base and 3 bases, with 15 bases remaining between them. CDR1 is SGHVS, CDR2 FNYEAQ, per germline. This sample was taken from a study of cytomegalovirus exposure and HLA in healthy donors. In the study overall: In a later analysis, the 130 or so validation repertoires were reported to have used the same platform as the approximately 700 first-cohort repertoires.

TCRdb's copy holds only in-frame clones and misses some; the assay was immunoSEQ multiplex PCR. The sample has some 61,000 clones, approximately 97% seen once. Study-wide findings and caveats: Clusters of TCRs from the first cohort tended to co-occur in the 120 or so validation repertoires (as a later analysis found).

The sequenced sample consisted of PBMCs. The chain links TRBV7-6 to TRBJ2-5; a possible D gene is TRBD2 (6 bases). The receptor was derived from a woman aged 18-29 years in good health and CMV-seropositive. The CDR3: CASSLVFRDSKETQYF. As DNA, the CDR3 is TGTGCCAGCAGCTTAGTCTTCCGGGACTCCAAAGAGACCCAGTACTTC.